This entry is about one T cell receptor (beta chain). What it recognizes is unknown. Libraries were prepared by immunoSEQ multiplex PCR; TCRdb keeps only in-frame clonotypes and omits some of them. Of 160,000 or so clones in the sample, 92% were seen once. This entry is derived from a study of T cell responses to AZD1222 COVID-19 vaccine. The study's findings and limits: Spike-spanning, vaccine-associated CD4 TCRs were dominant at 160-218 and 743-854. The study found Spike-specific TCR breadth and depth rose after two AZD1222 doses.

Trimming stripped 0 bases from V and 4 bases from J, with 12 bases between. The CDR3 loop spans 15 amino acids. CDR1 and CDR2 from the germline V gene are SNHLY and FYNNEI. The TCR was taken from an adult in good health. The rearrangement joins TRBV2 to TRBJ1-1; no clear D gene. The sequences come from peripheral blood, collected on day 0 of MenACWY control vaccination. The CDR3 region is CASSEASSWGTEAFF. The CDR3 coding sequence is TGTGCCAGCAGTGAAGCGTCCTCTTGGGGCACTGAAGCTTTCTTT.